These 23 T cell receptor beta chains share one sample of origin, sequenced in a study of cytotoxic CD8 clonotypes in ibrutinib-treated CLL. Profiling relied on immunoSEQ multiplex PCR, and the TCRdb table lists in-frame clones only, not all of them. The table includes some 93,000 clones, around 73% detected once. Source: PBMCs, taken after 12 months of ibrutinib treatment. These receptors originate from a human donor with chronic lymphocytic leukemia.

This chain uses TRBV5-1 with TRBJ2-5, with no clear D. V was clipped by 6 bases and J by 4 bases, with 7 bases between them. CDR1 SGHRS and CDR2 YFSETQ come from the germline V gene. There are 11 residues in the CDR3. The CDR3 bases are TGCGCCAGCATGAAACGAGAGACCCAGTACTTC. Translation: CASMKRETQYF.

At least ten counts were recorded for this clone. The chain has TRBV7-9 and TRBJ2-1; 7 bases match TRBD1. The length of the CDR3 is 15 residues. Germline CDR1 is SEHNR and CDR2 is FQNEAQ (reference sequence). J was trimmed by 6 bases and V by 2 bases; bases with no gene match: 7. This chain's CDR3 is CASSLLGPGGNEQFF. In DNA form, the CDR3 reads TGTGCCAGCAGCTTACTTGGGCCAGGGGGCAATGAGCAGTTCTTC.

The chain employs TRBV27 and TRBJ2-1; D possibly corresponds to TRBD2 (5 bases). With 5 bases removed from V and 8 bases from J, the gap between germline ends came to 16 bases. The CDR3 totals 14 residues. Germline-derived CDR1 and CDR2 are MNHEY and SMNVEV (reference sequence). The CDR3 reads CASSPRGRVDEQFF. In nucleotides, the CDR3 is TGTGCCAGCAGTCCCCGGGGTCGGGTCGATGAGCAGTTCTTC.

In its sample, this clone ranks as medium-sized. This chain connects TRBV12-2 to TRBJ1-6; the table's D call of TRBD1 was not tested on the DNA. TRBV12-2 is a known pseudogene. This CDR3 comprises 14 residues. The CDR3 loop is CASRRDRGYSPLHF. CDR3 nucleotide sequence: TGTGCAAGTCGCCGGGACAGGGGGTATTCACCCCTCCACTTT.

V is TRBV7-6 and J is TRBJ1-6, with 8 bases that match TRBD1. Germline V lookup: CDR1 SGHVS, CDR2 FNYEAQ. The junction had 7 bases not matched to a gene; V was cut back by 5 bases and J by 10 bases. The CDR3 spans 14 residues. CDR3: CASSQTGGSSPLHF. The CDR3 nucleotides are TGTGCCAGCAGCCAAACAGGGGGTTCGTCACCCCTCCACTTT.

V is TRBV11-3 and J is TRBJ1-1; TRBD1 matches 8 bases. The junction had 6 bases not matched to a gene; V was cut back by 5 bases and J by 4 bases. CDR3 size: 14 residues. Germline CDR1 SGHNT, CDR2 YENEEA. Written as DNA, the CDR3 is TGTGCCAGCAGCAATCGACAGGGGAGCACTGAAGCTTTCTTT. It yields the protein CASSNRQGSTEAFF.

The chain has TRBV7-3 and TRBJ2-3; weak D call: TRBD2 (6 bases). CDR3 size: 16 residues. V dropped 4 bases and J dropped 1 base, with 15 bases sitting between them. The germline V gene encodes CDR1 SGHTA and CDR2 FQGTGA. CDR3 protein: CASSYQAGSRTDTQYF. In DNA, the CDR3 is TGTGCCAGCAGCTATCAAGCGGGCTCGCGCACAGATACGCAGTATTTT.

The V gene is TRBV15, the J gene TRBJ2-7, with 7 bases matching TRBD1. The CDR3 loop spans 15 amino acids. The V gene end was trimmed by 3 bases and the J gene end by 3 bases; junction bases not matched to a gene: 8. Germline V gene data show CDR1 as LNHNV and CDR2 as YYDKDF (reference sequence). DNA for the CDR3: TGTGCCACCAGCAGGAAAGGGGGCGTCTACTACGAGCAGTACTTC. Translated, it gives CATSRKGGVYYEQYF.

The chain links TRBV4-2 to TRBJ2-2, with 9 bases lining up with TRBD2. This CDR3 is 17 amino acids long. Losses at the gene ends were 4 bases for V and 2 bases for J; bases not matched to a gene: 8. The V gene's germline CDR1 is LGHNA and CDR2 YNFKEQ. Here the CDR3 reads CASSPPAGGSNTGELFF. DNA for the CDR3: TGTGCCAGCAGCCCCCCAGCGGGGGGCTCTAACACCGGGGAGCTGTTTTTT.

The genes are TRBV6-5 and TRBJ1-3; D not resolved. Trimming took off 6 bases at V and 0 bases at J, with 6 bases between the two ends. The length of the CDR3 is 13 residues. Germline CDR1 reads MNHEY; CDR2 reads SVGAGI. The CDR3 region is CASRILSGNTIYF. The DNA for the CDR3 is TGTGCCAGCAGGATCCTCTCTGGAAACACCATATATTTT.

The chain combines TRBV7-8 with TRBJ1-1; D ambiguous. This CDR3 is built from 11 residues. Germline CDR1 SGHVS, CDR2 FQNEAQ. The V and J ends lost 3 bases and 4 bases respectively, with 3 bases between them. CDR3 coding DNA: TGTGCCAGCAGCTTGGGCACTGAAGCTTTCTTT. Protein sequence: CASSLGTEAFF.

The CDR3 DNA reads as TGTGCCAGCAGCTGGCAGGAAGGAAACACTGAAGCTTTCTTT. Translation: CASSWQEGNTEAFF. This chain links TRBV5-6 with TRBJ1-1; D unresolved. CDR1 and CDR2 (germline): SGHDT, YYEEEE. CDR3 length equals 14 residues. The V gene lost 3 bases and the J gene lost 2 bases, with 11 bases spanning the gap.

The rearrangement links TRBV9 to TRBJ2-7; D may be TRBD2 (6 bases). Germline CDR1 and CDR2: SGDLS and YYNGEE. CDR3 size: 14 residues. V lost 0 bases and J lost 5, with 12 bases in between. CDR3 nucleotide sequence: TGTGCCAGCAGCGTAGGGAGGGGAATGGACGAGCAGTACTTC. This codes for CASSVGRGMDEQYF.

CDR3 protein: CASSEETAEQYF. For the CDR3, the DNA is TGTGCCAGCAGTGAGGAGACTGCCGAGCAGTACTTC. The chain combines TRBV2 with TRBJ2-7; D gene uncertain. The V end was cut by 3 bases, the J end by 6 bases, with 9 bases between. The CDR3 covers 12 residues. CDR1 SNHLY and CDR2 FYNNEI come from the germline V gene.

This chain uses TRBV6-1 with TRBJ1-1, with D unclear. This CDR3 has 12 residues. V dropped 6 bases and J dropped 5 bases, with 10 bases sitting between them. Germline lookup yields CDR1 MNHNS and CDR2 SASEGT. The CDR3 protein is CASRTVDTEAFF. CDR3 sequence (DNA): TGTGCCAGCAGAACGGTTGATACTGAAGCTTTCTTT.

This clone came up a few times. The rearrangement links TRBV6-1 to TRBJ2-7, with TRBD2 as a possible D gene (6 bases). The CDR3 loop spans 13 amino acids. Germline-derived CDR1 and CDR2 are MNHNS and SASEGT. The V gene lost 4 bases and the J gene lost 6 bases, with 13 bases spanning the gap. The DNA for the CDR3 is TGTGCCAGCAGTGCTAGAGGAGGGATCGAGCAGTACTTC. It is translated as CASSARGGIEQYF.

This clone has at least ten counts. This CDR3 is CAWTPGGTGEAFF. CDR3 DNA sequence: TGTGCCTGGACCCCCGGCGGGACGGGTGAAGCTTTCTTT. The genes are TRBV30 and TRBJ1-1; TRBD1 is a possible D gene (5 bases). CDR3 length equals 13 residues. The V gene lost 4 bases and the J gene lost 7 bases, with 16 bases spanning the gap. The germline V gene has CDR1 GTSNPN and CDR2 SVGIG (reference sequence).

This clone has more than one count but fewer than ten. The chain carries TRBV28 and TRBJ1-5; D remains ambiguous. CDR3 length: 16 amino acids. Trimming took off 7 bases at V and 2 bases at J, with 18 bases between the two ends. Germline loops: CDR1 MDHEN, CDR2 SYDVKM. The CDR3, as DNA: TGTGCCAGCACTCCCCATTCGGGTAATGGCAATCAGCCCCAGCATTTT. It encodes CASTPHSGNGNQPQHF.

Comment on this clone: The germline gene is not matched at one end of the junction; a read error may be the cause. The chain joins TRBV7-7 to TRBJ2-2; D is uncertain. The CDR3 totals 15 residues. CDR1 and CDR2 (germline): SSHAT, FNYEAQ (reference sequence). The CDR3 DNA reads as TGTGCTAGCAGCTTAGGTACTCACGGAGCCGGGGAGCTGTTTTTT. Translation: CASSLGTHGAGELFF.

V is TRBV19 and J is TRBJ1-5; unclear D gene. Germline V gene sequence: CDR1 LNHDA, CDR2 SQIVND (reference sequence). This CDR3 region has 14 residues. V dropped 2 bases and J dropped 4 bases, with 9 bases sitting between them. The CDR3 DNA reads TGTGCCAGTAGTATAATAGGAGAGAATCAGCCCCAGCATTTT. Protein: CASSIIGENQPQHF.

The chain employs TRBV9 and TRBJ1-1; no clear D gene. CDR3 size: 11 residues. Deletions cut 7 bases from V and 3 bases from J, with 7 bases between. Germline V gives CDR1 SGDLS, CDR2 YYNGEE. The CDR3 loop reads CASGDDTEAFF. The DNA for the CDR3 is TGTGCCAGCGGAGACGACACTGAAGCTTTCTTT.

A note on this clone: The sample carries other DNA sequences with the same CDR3. V is TRBV7-9 and J is TRBJ1-5; D is unresolved. CDR1 is SEHNR and CDR2 is FQNEAQ in the germline V gene (reference sequence). This CDR3 contains 12 residues. V was trimmed by 3 bases and J by 2 bases, leaving 2 bases between them. In DNA form, the CDR3 reads TGTGCCAGCAGCTTGGGCAATCAGCCCCAGCATTTT. Amino acid sequence: CASSLGNQPQHF.

This clone appeared a single time. This CDR3 reads CASTRRTGGSANYGYTF. CDR3 in DNA: TGTGCCAGTACCCGCAGGACAGGGGGGTCGGCTAACTATGGCTACACCTTC. The rearrangement joins TRBV19 to TRBJ1-2, with 10 positions matching TRBD1. CDR3 length equals 17 residues. Trimming took 7 bases from V and 0 from J; bases not matched to a gene: 11. Germline V CDR1 and CDR2: LNHDA, SQIVND (reference sequence).